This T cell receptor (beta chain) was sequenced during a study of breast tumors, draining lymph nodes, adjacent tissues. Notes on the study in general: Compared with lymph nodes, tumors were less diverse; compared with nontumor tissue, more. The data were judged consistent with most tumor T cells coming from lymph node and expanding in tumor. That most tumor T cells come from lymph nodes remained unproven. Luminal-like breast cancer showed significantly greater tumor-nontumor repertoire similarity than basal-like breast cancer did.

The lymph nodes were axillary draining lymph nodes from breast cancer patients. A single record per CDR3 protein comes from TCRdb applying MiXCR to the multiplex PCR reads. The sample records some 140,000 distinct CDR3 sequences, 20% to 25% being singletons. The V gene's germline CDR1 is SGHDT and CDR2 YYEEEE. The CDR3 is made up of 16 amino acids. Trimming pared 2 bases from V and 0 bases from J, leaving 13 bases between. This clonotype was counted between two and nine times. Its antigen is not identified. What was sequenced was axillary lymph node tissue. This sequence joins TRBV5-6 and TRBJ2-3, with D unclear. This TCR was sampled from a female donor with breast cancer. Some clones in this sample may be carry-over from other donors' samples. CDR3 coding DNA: TGTGCCAGCAGCTTAAGGCCGGTCTCTAGCACAGATACGCAGTATTTT. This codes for CASSLRPVSSTDTQYF.